These 9 T cell receptor beta chains share one sample of origin, sequenced in a study of T cell repertoires in cytomegalovirus infection. From the reads, TCRdb called clonotypes with MiXCR, one entry per CDR3 protein. The sample records about 60,000 distinct CDR3 sequences, approximately 36% being singletons. The antigens for these receptors are not known. Sequenced: PBMCs, sequenced either directly or after in vitro stimulation (not recorded which). The receptors stem from a human donor in good health (CMV status not recorded). Some clones in this sample may be carry-over from other donors' samples.

The chain employs TRBV14 and TRBJ2-1; 11 nucleotides line up with TRBD2. V dropped 3 bases and J dropped 0; count of bases not matched to a gene: 4. Germline CDR1 is SGHDN and CDR2 is FVKESK. The CDR3 is 17 residues long. The DNA of the CDR3 is TGTGCCAGCAGCCAGACTAGCGGGAAGCGCTCCTACAATGAGCAGTTCTTC. Translating gives CASSQTSGKRSYNEQFF.

The sample holds a few counts of this clonotype. The V and J genes are TRBV7-2 and TRBJ2-5; tentative D call: TRBD1 (5 bases). Trimming took 5 bases from V and 2 from J, leaving 12 bases between them. Germline V gene data show CDR1 as SGHTA and CDR2 as FQGNSA. The CDR3 loop spans 14 amino acids. The CDR3 nucleotides are TGTGCCAGCAGCCTAGATGGGGCACAAGAGACCCAGTACTTC. Translation: CASSLDGAQETQYF.

This chain joins TRBV15 and TRBJ1-1; no definite D call. Germline V gene lookup returns CDR1 LNHNV and CDR2 YYDKDF (reference sequence). V was cut by 2 bases and J by 5 bases, with 15 bases left in between. The CDR3 sequence is 15 residues long. Here the CDR3 DNA reads TGTGCCACCAGCAGAATGTTGGGGATCACAACTGAAGCTTTCTTT. It yields the protein CATSRMLGITTEAFF.

V gene TRBV12-3 or TRBV12-4 combines with J gene TRBJ1-4; D gene ambiguous. With 7 bases removed from V and 3 bases from J, the gap between germline ends came to 15 bases. There are 15 residues in the CDR3. In DNA, the CDR3 is TGTGCCAGCACCCAAACCCCCGACCCTAATGAAAAACTGTTTTTT. Encoded protein: CASTQTPDPNEKLFF.

V usage is TRBV20-1 and J usage is TRBJ1-6; perhaps TRBD1 as D (5 bases). Trimming took 0 bases from V and 10 from J, leaving 10 bases between them. The CDR3 sequence is 13 residues long. Germline assignment: CDR1 DFQATT and CDR2 SNEGSKA (reference sequence). CDR3 nucleotide sequence: TGCAGTGCTAGAGATCGAGGGGAATCACCCCTCCACTTT. It translates to CSARDRGESPLHF.

Ten or more counts support this clonotype. This chain joins TRBV7-2 and TRBJ2-5, with D possibly being TRBD2 (5 bases). Germline-derived CDR1 and CDR2 are SGHTA and FQGNSA. V lost 5 bases and J 0 bases, leaving 7 bases between the germline ends. CDR3 size: 13 residues. The CDR3 DNA reads TGTGCCAGCAGCCGGAGGTACCAAGAGACCCAGTACTTC. Its translation: CASSRRYQETQYF.

This rearrangement joins TRBV12-3 or TRBV12-4 to TRBJ2-7; 7 positions agree with TRBD1. V was pared by 3 bases and J by 6 bases, with 5 bases of the junction left unmatched. This CDR3 spans 13 amino acids. CDR3 loop: CASSFSTGAEQYF. The CDR3 region has the DNA TGTGCCAGCAGTTTTTCCACAGGGGCCGAGCAGTACTTC.

The chain combines TRBV6-2 or TRBV6-3 with TRBJ1-1, with D unclear. Trimming removed 8 bases from V and 1 base from J, with 17 bases in between. Germline CDR1 MNHEY, CDR2 SVGEGT. The CDR3 has 15 residues. This CDR3 is CASGEPGRRNTEAFF. The CDR3 DNA reads TGTGCCAGCGGTGAACCCGGGCGGAGGAACACTGAAGCTTTCTTT.

A few counts support this clonotype. DNA for the CDR3: TGTGCCAGCAGCTTAAGACTAGCAGACACCGGGGAGCTGTTTTTT. Its protein product is CASSLRLADTGELFF. The rearrangement links TRBV7-2 to TRBJ2-2; 7 nucleotides match TRBD2. J gave up 3 bases and V 2 bases, and 3 bases lay outside the gene matches. This CDR3 has 15 amino acids. The germline V gene encodes CDR1 SGHTA and CDR2 FQGNSA.